The entry below gives a single T cell receptor (beta chain) sequence along with its context. The antigen is not known. A read error may explain this, as a much larger clone is one base away. The data stem from a study of tumor-infiltrating lymphocytes in primary liver carcinoma. Across the study: There were tumors of stage T1-T3 N0M0, each 4.2 to 10 cm across.

General study findings and limits: For tumor-adjacent and tumor-blood pairs, overlap was less than that seen for tumor region pairs.

A constant-region primer served to make TCR beta cDNA from roughly 500 ng total RNA. Each TCR beta library was derived from three nested multiplex PCR rounds that employed slightly modified ARM-PCR. TCRdb re-called the multiplex PCR reads through MiXCR, storing one row per CDR3 protein. The sample records hundreds of thousands of distinct CDR3 sequences, 58% being singletons. Germline DNA was also extracted, with blood RNA taken from unsorted whole blood. This TCR derives from a woman in her thirties with primary liver carcinoma and hepatitis B virus infection. Sequencing was performed on peripheral blood.

Here the CDR3 reads CSVTDYYKQYF. The DNA of the CDR3 is TGCAGCGTTACGGACTATTACAAGCAGTACTTC. The rearrangement links TRBV29-1 to TRBJ2-7; a possible D gene is TRBD2 (6 bases). Germline assignment: CDR1 SQVTM and CDR2 ANQGSEA. The CDR3 consists of 11 residues. Trimming cost V 5 bases and J 8 bases, with 13 bases left between them.